This T cell receptor beta chain derives from a study of technical replicates of blood from several donors. TCRdb's table, derived via immunoSEQ multiplex PCR, lists solely in-frame clones and lacks some. The sample carries approximately 70,000 clones, roughly nine tenths recorded once. The sequenced material came from PBMCs. The clonotype was recovered from a human donor in good health. Some clones in this sample may be carry-over from other donors' samples.

The CDR3 sequence is CASSPGTAIYGYTF. The CDR3 region has the DNA TGTGCCAGTAGTCCCGGGACAGCGATTTATGGCTACACCTTC. The chain links TRBV19 to TRBJ1-2, with TRBD1 matching 7 bases. This CDR3 has 14 residues. V shed 5 bases, J shed 5 bases, and the junction held 8 bases outside the gene matches. CDR1 LNHDA and CDR2 SQIVND come from the germline V gene (reference sequence). Full variable domain (rest looked up from reference TRBV19 and TRBJ1-2): DGGITQSPKYLFRKEGQNVTLSCEQNLNHDAMYWYRQDPGQGLRLIYYSQIVNDFQKGDIAEGYSVSREKKESFPLTVTSAQKNPTAFYLCASSPGTAIYGYTFGSGTRLTVV.